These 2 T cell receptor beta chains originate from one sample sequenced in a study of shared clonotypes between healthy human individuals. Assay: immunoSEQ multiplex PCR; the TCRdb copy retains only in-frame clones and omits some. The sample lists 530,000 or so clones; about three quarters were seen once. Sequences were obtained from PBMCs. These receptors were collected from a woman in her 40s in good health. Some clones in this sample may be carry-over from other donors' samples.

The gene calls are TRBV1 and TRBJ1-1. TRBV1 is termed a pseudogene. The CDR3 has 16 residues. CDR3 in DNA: TGCACCAGCAGCCAAGATCCCGGGGCCATGAACACTGAAGCTTTCTTT. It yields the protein CTSSQDPGAMNTEAFF.

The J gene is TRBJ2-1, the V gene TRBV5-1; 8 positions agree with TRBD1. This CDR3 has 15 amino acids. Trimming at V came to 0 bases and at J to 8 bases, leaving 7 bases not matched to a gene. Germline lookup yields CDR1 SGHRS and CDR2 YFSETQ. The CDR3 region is CASSLGAGGLDEQFF. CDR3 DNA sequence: TGCGCCAGCAGCTTGGGGGCAGGGGGCCTTGATGAGCAGTTCTTC.